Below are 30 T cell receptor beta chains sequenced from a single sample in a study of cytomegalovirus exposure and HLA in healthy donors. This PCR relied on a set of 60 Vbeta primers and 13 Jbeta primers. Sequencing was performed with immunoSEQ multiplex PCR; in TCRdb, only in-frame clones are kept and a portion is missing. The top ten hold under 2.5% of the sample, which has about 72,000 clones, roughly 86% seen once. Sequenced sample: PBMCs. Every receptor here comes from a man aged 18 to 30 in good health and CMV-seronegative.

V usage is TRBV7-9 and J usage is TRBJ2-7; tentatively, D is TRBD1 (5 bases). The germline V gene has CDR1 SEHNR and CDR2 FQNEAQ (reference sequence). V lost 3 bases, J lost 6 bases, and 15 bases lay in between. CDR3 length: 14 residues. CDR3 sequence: CASSLAGKPSEQYF. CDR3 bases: TGTGCCAGCAGCTTGGCAGGGAAGCCTTCCGAGCAGTACTTC.

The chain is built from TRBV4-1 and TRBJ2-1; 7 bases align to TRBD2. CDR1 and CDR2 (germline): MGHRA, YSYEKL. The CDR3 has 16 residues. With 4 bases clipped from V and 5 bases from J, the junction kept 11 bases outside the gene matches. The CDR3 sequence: CASSPSQGLGDNEQFF. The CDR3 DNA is TGCGCCAGCAGCCCATCTCAAGGACTAGGGGACAATGAGCAGTTCTTC.

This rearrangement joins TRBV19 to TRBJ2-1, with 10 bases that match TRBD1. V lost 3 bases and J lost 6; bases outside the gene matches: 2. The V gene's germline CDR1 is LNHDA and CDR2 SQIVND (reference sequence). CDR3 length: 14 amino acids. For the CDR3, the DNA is TGTGCCAGTAGTATGGGACAGGGGATCAATGAGCAGTTCTTC. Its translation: CASSMGQGINEQFF.

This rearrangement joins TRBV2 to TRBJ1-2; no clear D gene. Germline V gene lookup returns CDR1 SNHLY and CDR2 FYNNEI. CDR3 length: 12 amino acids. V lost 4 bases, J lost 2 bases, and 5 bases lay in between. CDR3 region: CASSVQNYGYTF. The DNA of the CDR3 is TGTGCCAGCAGTGTACAGAACTATGGCTACACCTTC. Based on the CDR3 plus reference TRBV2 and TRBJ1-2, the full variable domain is EPEVTQTPSHQVTQMGQEVILRCVPISNHLYFYWYRQILGQKVEFLVSFYNNEISEKSEIFDDQFSVERPDGSNFTLKIRSTKLEDSAMYFCASSVQNYGYTFGSGTRLTVV.

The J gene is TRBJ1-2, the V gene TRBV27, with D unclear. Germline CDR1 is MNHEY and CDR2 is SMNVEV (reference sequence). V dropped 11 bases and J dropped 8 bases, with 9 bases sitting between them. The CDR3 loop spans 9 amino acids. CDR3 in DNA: TGTGCCGGACTATGGGGCTACACCTTC. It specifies CAGLWGYTF.

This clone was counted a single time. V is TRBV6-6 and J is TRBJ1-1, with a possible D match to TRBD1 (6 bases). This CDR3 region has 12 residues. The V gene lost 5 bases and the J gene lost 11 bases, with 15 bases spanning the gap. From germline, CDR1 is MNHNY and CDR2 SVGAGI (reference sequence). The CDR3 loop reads CASSPPTGSAFF. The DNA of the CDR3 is TGTGCCAGCAGTCCCCCGACAGGTTCGGCTTTCTTT.

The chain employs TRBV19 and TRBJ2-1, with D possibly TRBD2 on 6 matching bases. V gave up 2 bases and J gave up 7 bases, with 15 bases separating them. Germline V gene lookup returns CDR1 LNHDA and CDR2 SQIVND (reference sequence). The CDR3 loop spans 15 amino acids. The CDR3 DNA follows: TGTGCCAGTAGTATAAGCGGGCAGGCGGTGAATGAGCAGTTCTTC. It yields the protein CASSISGQAVNEQFF.

CDR3 loop: CASSEGDSGGTGEQYF. CDR3 nucleotides: TGTGCCAGCAGCGAAGGAGATAGCGGGGGAACGGGGGAGCAGTACTTC. The rearrangement uses TRBV9 and TRBJ2-7; TRBD2 matches 9 bases. Unmatched junction bases numbered 14, after V lost 3 bases and J lost 7 bases. Germline loops: CDR1 SGDLS, CDR2 YYNGEE. The CDR3 is 16 amino acids.

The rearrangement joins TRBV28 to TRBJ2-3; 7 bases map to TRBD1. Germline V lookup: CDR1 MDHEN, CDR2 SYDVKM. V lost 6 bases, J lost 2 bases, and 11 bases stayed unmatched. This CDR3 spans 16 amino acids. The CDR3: CASRVGTAGATDTQYF. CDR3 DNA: TGTGCCAGCAGAGTAGGGACAGCCGGGGCCACAGATACGCAGTATTTT.

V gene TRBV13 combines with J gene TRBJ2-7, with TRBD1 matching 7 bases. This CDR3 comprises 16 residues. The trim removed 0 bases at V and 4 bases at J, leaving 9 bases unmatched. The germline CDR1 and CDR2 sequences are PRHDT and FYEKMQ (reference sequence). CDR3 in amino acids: CASSLGRGLAGYEQYF. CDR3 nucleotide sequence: TGTGCCAGCAGCTTAGGTAGGGGGCTGGCTGGTTACGAGCAGTACTTC.

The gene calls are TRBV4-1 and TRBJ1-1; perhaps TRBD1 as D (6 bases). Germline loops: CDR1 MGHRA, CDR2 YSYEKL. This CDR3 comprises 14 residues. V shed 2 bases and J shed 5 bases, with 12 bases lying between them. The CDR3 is CASSQNRGGTEAFF. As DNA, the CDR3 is TGCGCCAGCAGCCAAAATAGGGGGGGGACTGAAGCTTTCTTT.

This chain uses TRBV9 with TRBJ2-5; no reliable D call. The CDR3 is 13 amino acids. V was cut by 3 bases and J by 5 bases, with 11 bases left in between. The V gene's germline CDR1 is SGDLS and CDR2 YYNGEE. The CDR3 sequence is CASSAPREETQYF. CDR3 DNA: TGTGCCAGCAGCGCACCGAGAGAGGAGACCCAGTACTTC. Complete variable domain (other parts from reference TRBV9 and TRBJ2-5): DSGVTQTPKHLITATGQRVTLRCSPRSGDLSVYWYQQSLDQGLQFLIQYYNGEERAKGNILERFSAQQFPDLHSELNLSSLELGDSALYFCASSAPREETQYFGPGTRLLVL.

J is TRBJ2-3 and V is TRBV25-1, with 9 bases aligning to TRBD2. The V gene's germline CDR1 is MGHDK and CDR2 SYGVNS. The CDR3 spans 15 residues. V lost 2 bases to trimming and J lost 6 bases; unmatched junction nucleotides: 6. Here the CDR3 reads CASSEGSGSGDTQYF. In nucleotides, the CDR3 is TGTGCCAGCAGTGAAGGTAGCGGGAGCGGGGATACGCAGTATTTT. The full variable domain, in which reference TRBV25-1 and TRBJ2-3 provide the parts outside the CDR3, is EADIYQTPRYLVIGTGKKITLECSQTMGHDKMYWYQQDPGMELHLIHYSYGVNSTEKGDLSSESTVSRIRTEHFPLTLESARPSHTSQYLCASSEGSGSGDTQYFGPGTRLTVL.

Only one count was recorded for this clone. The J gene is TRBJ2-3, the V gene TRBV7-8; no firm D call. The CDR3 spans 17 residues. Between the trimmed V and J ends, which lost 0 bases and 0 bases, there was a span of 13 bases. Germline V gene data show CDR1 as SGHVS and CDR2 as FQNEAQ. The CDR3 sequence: CASSLAVTPTSTDTQYF. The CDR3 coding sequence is TGTGCCAGCAGCTTAGCCGTGACTCCTACTAGCACAGATACGCAGTATTTT.

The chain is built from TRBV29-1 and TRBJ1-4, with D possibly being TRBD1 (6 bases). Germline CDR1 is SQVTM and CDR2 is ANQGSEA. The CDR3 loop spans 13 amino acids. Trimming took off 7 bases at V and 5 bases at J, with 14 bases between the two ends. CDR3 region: CSAETGLNEKLFF. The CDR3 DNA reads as TGCAGCGCCGAGACAGGCCTAAATGAAAAACTGTTTTTT.

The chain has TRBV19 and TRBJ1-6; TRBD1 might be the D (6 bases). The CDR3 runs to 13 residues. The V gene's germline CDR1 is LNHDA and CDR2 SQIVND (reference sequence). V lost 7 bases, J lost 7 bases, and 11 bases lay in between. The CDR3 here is CASMRGSNSPLHF. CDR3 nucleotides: TGTGCCAGTATGAGGGGGTCGAATTCACCCCTCCACTTT. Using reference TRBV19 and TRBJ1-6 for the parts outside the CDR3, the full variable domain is DGGITQSPKYLFRKEGQNVTLSCEQNLNHDAMYWYRQDPGQGLRLIYYSQIVNDFQKGDIAEGYSVSREKKESFPLTVTSAQKNPTAFYLCASMRGSNSPLHFGNGTRLTVT.

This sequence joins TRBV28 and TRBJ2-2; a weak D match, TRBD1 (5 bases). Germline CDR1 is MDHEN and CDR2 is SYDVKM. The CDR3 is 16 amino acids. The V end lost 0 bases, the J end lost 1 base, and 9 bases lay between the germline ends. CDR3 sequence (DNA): TGTGCCAGCAGTTTATGGGGGCAGGGGAACACCGGGGAGCTGTTTTTT. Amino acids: CASSLWGQGNTGELFF.

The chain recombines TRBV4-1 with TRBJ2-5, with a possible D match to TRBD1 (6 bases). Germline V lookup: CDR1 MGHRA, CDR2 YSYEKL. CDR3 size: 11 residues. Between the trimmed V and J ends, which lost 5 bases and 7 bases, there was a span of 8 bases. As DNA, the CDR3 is TGCGCCAGCAGCGCAGGGGCGACCCAGTACTTC. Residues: CASSAGATQYF.

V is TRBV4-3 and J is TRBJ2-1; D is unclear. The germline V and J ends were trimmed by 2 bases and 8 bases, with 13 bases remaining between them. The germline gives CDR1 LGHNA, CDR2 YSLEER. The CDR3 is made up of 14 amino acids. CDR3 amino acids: CASSQWREVYEQFF. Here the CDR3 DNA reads TGCGCCAGCAGCCAATGGAGAGAGGTCTATGAGCAGTTCTTC.

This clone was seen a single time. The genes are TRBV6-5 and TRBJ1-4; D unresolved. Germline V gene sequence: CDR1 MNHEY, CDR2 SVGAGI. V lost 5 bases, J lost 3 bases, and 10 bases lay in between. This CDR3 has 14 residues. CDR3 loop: CASSKSSANEKLFF. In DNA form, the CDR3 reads TGTGCCAGCAGTAAGTCTTCGGCTAATGAAAAACTGTTTTTT.

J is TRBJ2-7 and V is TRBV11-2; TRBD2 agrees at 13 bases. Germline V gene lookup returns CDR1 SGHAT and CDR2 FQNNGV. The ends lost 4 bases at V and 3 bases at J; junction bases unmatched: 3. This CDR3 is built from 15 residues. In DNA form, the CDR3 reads TGTGCCAGCAGCTGGACTAGCGGGAGTCTCTACGAGCAGTACTTC. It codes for CASSWTSGSLYEQYF.

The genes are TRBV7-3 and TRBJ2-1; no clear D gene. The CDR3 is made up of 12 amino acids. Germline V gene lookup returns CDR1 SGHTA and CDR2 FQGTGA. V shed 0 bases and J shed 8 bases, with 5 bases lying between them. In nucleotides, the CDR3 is TGTGCCAGCAGCTTAACCGGTCATGAGCAGTTCTTC. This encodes CASSLTGHEQFF.

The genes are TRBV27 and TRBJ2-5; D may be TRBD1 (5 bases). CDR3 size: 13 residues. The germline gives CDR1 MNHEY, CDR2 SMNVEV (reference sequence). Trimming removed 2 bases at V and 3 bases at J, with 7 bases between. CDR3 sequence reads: CASSLGQKETQYF. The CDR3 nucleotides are TGTGCCAGCAGTTTAGGACAAAAAGAGACCCAGTACTTC.

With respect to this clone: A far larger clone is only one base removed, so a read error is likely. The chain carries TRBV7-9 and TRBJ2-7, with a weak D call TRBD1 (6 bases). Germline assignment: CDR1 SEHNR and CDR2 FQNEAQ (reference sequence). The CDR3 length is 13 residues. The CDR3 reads CSSRDTLSYEQYF. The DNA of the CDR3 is TGTTCCAGCAGGGACACCCTCTCCTACGAGCAGTACTTC.

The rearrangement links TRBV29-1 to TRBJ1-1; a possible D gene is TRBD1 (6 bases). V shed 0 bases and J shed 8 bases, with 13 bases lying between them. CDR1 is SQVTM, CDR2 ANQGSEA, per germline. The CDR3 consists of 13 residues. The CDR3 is CSVEEIRGTEAFF. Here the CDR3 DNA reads TGCAGCGTTGAAGAGATTCGTGGGACAGAAGCTTTCTTT.

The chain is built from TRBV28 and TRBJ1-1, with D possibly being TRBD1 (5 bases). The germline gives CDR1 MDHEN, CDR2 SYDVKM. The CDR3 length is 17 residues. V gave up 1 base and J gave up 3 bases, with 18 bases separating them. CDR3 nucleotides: TGTGCCAGCAGTTTATTGGGAATTTTGGGGGGAGACACTGAAGCTTTCTTT. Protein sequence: CASSLLGILGGDTEAFF. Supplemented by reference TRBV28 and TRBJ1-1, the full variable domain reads DVKVTQSSRYLVKRTGEKVFLECVQDMDHENMFWYRQDPGLGLRLIYFSYDVKMKEKGDIPEGYSVSREKKERFSLILESASTNQTSMYLCASSLLGILGGDTEAFFGQGTRLTVV.

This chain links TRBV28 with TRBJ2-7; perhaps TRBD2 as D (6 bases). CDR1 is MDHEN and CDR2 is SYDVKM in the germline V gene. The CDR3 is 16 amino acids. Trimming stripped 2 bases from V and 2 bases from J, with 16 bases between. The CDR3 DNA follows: TGTGCCAGCAGTTTAAATGGACCGGGGGAGCCCTACGAGCAGTACTTC. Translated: CASSLNGPGEPYEQYF.

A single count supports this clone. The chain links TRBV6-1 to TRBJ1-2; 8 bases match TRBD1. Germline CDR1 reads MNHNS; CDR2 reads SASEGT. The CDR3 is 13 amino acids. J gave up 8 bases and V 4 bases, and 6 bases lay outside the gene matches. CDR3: CASSARQGLGYTF. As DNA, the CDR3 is TGTGCCAGCAGTGCAAGACAGGGGCTAGGCTACACCTTC.

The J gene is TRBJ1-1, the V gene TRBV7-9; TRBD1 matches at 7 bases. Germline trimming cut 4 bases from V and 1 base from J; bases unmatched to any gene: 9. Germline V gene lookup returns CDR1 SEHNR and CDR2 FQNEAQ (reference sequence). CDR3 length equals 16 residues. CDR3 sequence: CASSSNLQGSNTEAFF. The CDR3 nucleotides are TGTGCCAGCAGCTCCAATTTACAGGGGTCGAACACTGAAGCTTTCTTT.

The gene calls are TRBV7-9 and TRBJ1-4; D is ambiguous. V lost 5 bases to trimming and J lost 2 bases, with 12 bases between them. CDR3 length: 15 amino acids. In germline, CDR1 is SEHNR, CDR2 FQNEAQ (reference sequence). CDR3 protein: CASSPSAATNEKLFF. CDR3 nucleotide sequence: TGTGCCAGCAGCCCAAGCGCAGCCACTAATGAAAAACTGTTTTTT. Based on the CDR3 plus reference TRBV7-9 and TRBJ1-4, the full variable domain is DTGVSQNPRHKITKRGQNVTFRCDPISEHNRLYWYRQTLGQGPEFLTYFQNEAQLEKSRLLSDRFSAERPKGSFSTLEIQRTEQGDSAMYLCASSPSAATNEKLFFGSGTQLSVL.